Below are 14 T cell receptor beta chains sequenced from a single sample in a study of T cell responses to AZD1222 COVID-19 vaccine. The method was immunoSEQ multiplex PCR; TCRdb's version includes in-frame clones alone and lacks a portion of them. The sample has 65,000 to 75,000 clones, around 82% seen once; the top ten hold 5.4%. This specimen consisted of peripheral blood, obtained on day 0 of AZD1222 vaccination. These receptors originate from an adult in good health.

The gene calls are TRBV5-6 and TRBJ2-5; D may be TRBD1 (5 bases). This CDR3 is 13 amino acids long. Trimming took off 0 bases at V and 2 bases at J, with 5 bases between the two ends. Germline V gene data show CDR1 as SGHDT and CDR2 as YYEEEE. CDR3 nucleotide sequence: TGTGCCAGCAGCTTGGACAGGCAAGAGACCCAGTACTTC. The encoded protein is CASSLDRQETQYF.

A word on this clone: Other DNA sequences in this sample translate to the same CDR3. V and J are TRBV3-1 (or the pseudogene TRBV3-2) and TRBJ2-1; the match to TRBD2 covers 11 bases. With 3 bases clipped from V and 3 bases from J, the junction kept 1 base outside the gene matches. The CDR3 has 15 residues. Germline V lookup: CDR1 LGHDT, CDR2 YNNKEL (reference sequence). The CDR3 sequence: CASSHSGGGYNEQFF. In nucleotides, the CDR3 is TGTGCCAGCAGCCATAGCGGGGGGGGCTACAATGAGCAGTTCTTC.

J is TRBJ2-2 and V is TRBV7-9; TRBD1 aligns across 7 bases. Germline V gene lookup returns CDR1 SEHNR and CDR2 FQNEAQ (reference sequence). The CDR3 contains 15 residues. V lost 4 bases and J lost 0; bases outside the gene matches: 2. Written as DNA, the CDR3 is TGTGCCAGCAGCTCTGACAGGGCGAACACCGGGGAGCTGTTTTTT. Its translation: CASSSDRANTGELFF.

The V call is TRBV7-3, the J call TRBJ2-2; D is perhaps TRBD1 or TRBD2 (6 bases each). Trimming left V 5 bases short and J 5 bases short, with 15 bases between. This CDR3 has 15 residues. Germline-derived CDR1 and CDR2 are SGHTA and FQGTGA. CDR3 loop: CASSPNGGGTGELFF. The CDR3 DNA reads TGTGCCAGCAGCCCAAACGGGGGCGGAACCGGGGAGCTGTTTTTT.

The V gene is TRBV27, the J gene TRBJ2-7, with D tentatively TRBD2 (5 bases). V dropped 7 bases and J dropped 1 base, with 14 bases sitting between them. The CDR3 runs 14 residues. In germline, CDR1 is MNHEY, CDR2 SMNVEV (reference sequence). The chain's CDR3 is CASTPGRVSYEQYF. CDR3 nucleotide sequence: TGTGCCAGCACCCCTGGGCGGGTATCCTACGAGCAGTACTTC.

The V and J genes are TRBV3-1 (or the pseudogene TRBV3-2) and TRBJ1-2; TRBD1 aligns across 8 bases. Germline CDR1 LGHDT, CDR2 YNNKEL (reference sequence). V shed 4 bases and J 7 bases; nucleotides not matched to a gene: 8. The length of the CDR3 is 14 residues. For the CDR3, the DNA is TGTGCCAGCAGCCCCACGGACAGGGTGGGTGGCTACACCTTC. This sequence encodes CASSPTDRVGGYTF.

The chain uses TRBV2 and TRBJ2-7; 8 bases map to TRBD1. The germline V gene has CDR1 SNHLY and CDR2 FYNNEI. The CDR3 runs 15 residues. V shed 3 bases and J 0 bases; nucleotides not matched to a gene: 4. CDR3 in amino acids: CASSDQGATSYEQYF. The DNA for the CDR3 is TGTGCCAGCAGTGACCAGGGGGCGACCTCCTACGAGCAGTACTTC.

The chain combines TRBV20-1 with TRBJ1-1, with no clear D. This CDR3 has 11 amino acids. Germline CDR1 and CDR2: DFQATT and SNEGSKA (reference sequence). V lost 4 bases to trimming and J lost 1 base, with 4 bases between them. CDR3 loop: CSATGNTEAFF. The CDR3 DNA reads as TGCAGTGCTACGGGGAACACTGAAGCTTTCTTT.

The chain has TRBV7-3 and TRBJ2-2, with TRBD2 matching 15 bases. V gave up 5 bases and J gave up 5 bases; unmatched junction bases: 9. CDR1 SGHTA and CDR2 FQGTGA come from the germline V gene. CDR3 length: 18 amino acids. In DNA form, the CDR3 reads TGTGCCAGCAGCCCCGGACTAGCGGGGGGGCCTTGGACCGGGGAGCTGTTTTTT. Protein: CASSPGLAGGPWTGELFF.

This sequence joins TRBV7-3 and TRBJ1-2, with no clear D. The CDR3 spans 13 residues. Between the trimmed V and J ends, which lost 2 bases and 7 bases, there was a span of 11 bases. Germline-derived CDR1 and CDR2 are SGHTA and FQGTGA. CDR3 nucleotide sequence: TGTGCCAGCAGCTTAGGATCCACAAGTGGCTACACCTTC. Translating gives CASSLGSTSGYTF.

V gene TRBV7-8 combines with J gene TRBJ1-2, with 11 bases fitting TRBD1. The trim removed 5 bases at V and 4 bases at J, leaving 6 bases unmatched. The germline V gene encodes CDR1 SGHVS and CDR2 FQNEAQ. This CDR3 region has 15 residues. DNA of the CDR3: TGTGCCAGCAGCCCAGGACAGGGGGCTTTCTATGGCTACACCTTC. Translating gives CASSPGQGAFYGYTF.

This clone was picked up a small number of times. The V call is TRBV4-2, the J call TRBJ2-3, with D possibly matching TRBD1 (5 bases). The CDR3 has 14 residues. Germline lookup yields CDR1 LGHNA and CDR2 YNFKEQ. Trimming took off 0 bases at V and 5 bases at J, with 9 bases between the two ends. CDR3 nucleotides: TGTGCCAGCAGCCAAGATCACAGGTTAGATACGCAGTATTTT. It codes for CASSQDHRLDTQYF.

CDR3 region: CASSQDGRTGDYEQYF. The CDR3 nucleotides are TGTGCCAGCAGCCAAGATGGAAGGACAGGGGACTACGAGCAGTACTTC. V usage is TRBV3-1 (or the pseudogene TRBV3-2) and J usage is TRBJ2-7; 9 bases are a match to TRBD1. Germline lookup yields CDR1 LGHDT and CDR2 YNNKEL (reference sequence). J lost 3 bases, V lost 0 bases, and 6 bases had no gene match. The CDR3 loop spans 16 amino acids.

This chain joins TRBV9 and TRBJ1-6; D remains ambiguous. Germline CDR1 reads SGDLS; CDR2 reads YYNGEE. CDR3 size: 16 residues. With 6 bases removed from V and 4 bases from J, the gap between germline ends came to 17 bases. In DNA form, the CDR3 reads TGTGCCAGCACCTCAAGCAAGCGACTATATAATTCACCCCTCCACTTT. The encoded protein is CASTSSKRLYNSPLHF.